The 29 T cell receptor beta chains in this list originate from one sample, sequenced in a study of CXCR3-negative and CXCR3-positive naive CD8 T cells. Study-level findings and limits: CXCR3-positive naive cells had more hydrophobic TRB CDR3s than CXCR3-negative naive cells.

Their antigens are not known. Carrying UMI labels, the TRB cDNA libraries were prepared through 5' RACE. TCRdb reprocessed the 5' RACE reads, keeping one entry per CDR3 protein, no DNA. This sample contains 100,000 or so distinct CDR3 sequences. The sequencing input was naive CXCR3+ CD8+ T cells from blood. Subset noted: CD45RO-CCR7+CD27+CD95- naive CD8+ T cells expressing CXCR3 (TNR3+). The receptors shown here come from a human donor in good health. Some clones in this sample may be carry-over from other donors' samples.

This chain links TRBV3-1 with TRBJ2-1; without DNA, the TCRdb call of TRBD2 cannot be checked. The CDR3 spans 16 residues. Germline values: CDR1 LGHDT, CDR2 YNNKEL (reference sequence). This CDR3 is CASSQGTSGIVFEQFF.

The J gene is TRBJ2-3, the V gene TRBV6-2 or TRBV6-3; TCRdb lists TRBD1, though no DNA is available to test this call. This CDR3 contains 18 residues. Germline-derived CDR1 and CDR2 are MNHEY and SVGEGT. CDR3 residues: CASSYRGGRGSPTDTQYF.

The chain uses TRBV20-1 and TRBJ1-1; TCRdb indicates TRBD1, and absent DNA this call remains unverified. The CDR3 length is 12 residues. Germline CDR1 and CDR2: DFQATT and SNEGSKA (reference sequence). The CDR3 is CSALGENTEAFF.

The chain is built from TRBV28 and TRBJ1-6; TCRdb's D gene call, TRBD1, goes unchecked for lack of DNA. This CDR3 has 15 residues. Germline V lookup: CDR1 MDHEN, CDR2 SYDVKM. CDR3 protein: CASSSRTGIYSPLHF.

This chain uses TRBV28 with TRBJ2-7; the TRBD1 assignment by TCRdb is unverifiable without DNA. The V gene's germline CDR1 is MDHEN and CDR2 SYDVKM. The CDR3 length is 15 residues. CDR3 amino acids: CASSPTVRDSYEQYF.

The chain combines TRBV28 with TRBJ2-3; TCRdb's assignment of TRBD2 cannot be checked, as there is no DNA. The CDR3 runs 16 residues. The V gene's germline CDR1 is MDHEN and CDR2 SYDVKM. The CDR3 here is CASSPLDPGSTDTQYF.

CDR3: CASSLGDSFYGYTF. The V and J genes are TRBV7-9 and TRBJ1-2; TCRdb proposes TRBD1, but this gene call is untestable without DNA. The CDR3 is 14 amino acids. CDR1 is SEHNR, CDR2 FQNEAQ, per germline (reference sequence).

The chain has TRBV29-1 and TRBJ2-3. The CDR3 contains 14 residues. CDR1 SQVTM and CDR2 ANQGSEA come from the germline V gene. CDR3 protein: CSVEDLSGTDTQYF.

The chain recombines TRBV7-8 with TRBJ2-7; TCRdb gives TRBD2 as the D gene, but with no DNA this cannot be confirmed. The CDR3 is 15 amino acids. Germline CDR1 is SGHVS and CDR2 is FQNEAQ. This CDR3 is CASSSTSGASYEQYF.

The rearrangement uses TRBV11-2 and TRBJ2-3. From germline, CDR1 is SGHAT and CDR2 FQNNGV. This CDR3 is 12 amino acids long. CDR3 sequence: CASSLDGSTQYF.

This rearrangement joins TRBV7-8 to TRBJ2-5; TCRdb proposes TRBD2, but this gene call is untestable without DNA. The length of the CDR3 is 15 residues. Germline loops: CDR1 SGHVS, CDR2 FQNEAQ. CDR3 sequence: CASSLGGGRRETQYF.

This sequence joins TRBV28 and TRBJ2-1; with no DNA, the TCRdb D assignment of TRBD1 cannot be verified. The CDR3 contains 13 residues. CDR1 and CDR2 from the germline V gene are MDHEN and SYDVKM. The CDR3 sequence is CASSPVGGVEQFF.

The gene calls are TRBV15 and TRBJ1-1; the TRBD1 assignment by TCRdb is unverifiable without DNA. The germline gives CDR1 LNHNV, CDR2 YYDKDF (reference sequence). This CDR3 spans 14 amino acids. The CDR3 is CATSRGQGYTEAFF.

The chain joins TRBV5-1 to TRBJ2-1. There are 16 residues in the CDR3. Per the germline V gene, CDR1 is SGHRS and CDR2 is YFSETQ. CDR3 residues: CASSLPSAGSYNEQFF.

The CDR3 sequence: CASSLTGFKNIQYF. The chain carries TRBV27 and TRBJ2-4; TCRdb reports TRBD1, a call that lacks DNA to check it against. There are 14 residues in the CDR3. The germline gives CDR1 MNHEY, CDR2 SMNVEV (reference sequence).

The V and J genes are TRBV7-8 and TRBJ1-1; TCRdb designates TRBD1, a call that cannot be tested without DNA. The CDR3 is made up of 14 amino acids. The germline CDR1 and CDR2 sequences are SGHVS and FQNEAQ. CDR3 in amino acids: CASSLVGGDTEAFF.

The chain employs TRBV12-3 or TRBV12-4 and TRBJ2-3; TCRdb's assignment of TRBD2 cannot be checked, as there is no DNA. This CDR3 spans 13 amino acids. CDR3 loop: CASSPEGTDTQYF.

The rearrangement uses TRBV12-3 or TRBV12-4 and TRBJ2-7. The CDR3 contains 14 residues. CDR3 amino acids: CASSLAPQGYEQYF.

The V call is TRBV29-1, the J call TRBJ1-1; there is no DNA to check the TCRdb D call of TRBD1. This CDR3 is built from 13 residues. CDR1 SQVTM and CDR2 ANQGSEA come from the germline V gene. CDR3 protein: CSVGDGPNTEAFF.

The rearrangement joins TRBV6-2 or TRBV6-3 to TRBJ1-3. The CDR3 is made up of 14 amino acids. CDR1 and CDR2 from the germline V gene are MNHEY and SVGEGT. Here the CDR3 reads CASNPTPAGNTIYF.

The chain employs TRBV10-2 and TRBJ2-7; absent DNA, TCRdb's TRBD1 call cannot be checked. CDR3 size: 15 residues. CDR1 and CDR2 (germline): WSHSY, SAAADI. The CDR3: CASSFAGTGPYEQYF.

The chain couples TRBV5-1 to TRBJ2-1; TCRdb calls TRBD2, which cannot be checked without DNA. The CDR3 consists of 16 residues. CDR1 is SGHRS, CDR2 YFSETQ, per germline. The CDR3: CASSLGASIDWDEQFF.

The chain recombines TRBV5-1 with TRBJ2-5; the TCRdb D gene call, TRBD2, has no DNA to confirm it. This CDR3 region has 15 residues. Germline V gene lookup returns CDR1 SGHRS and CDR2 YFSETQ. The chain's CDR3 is CASSLSGANQETQYF. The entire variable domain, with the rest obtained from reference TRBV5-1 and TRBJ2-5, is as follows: KAGVTQTPRYLIKTRGQQVTLSCSPISGHRSVSWYQQTPGQGLQFLFEYFSETQRNKGNFPGRFSGRQFSNSRSEMNVSTLELGDSALYLCASSLSGANQETQYFGPGTRLLVL.

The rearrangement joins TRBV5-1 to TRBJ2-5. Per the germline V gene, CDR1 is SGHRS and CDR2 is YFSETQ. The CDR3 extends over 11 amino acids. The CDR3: CASSFAETQYF.

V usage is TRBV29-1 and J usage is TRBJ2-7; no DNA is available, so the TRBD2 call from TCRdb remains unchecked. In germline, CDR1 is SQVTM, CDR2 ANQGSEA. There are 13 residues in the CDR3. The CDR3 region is CSVGLAGVREQYF.

The CDR3 sequence is CASNNRGQFQETQYF. This rearrangement joins TRBV7-8 to TRBJ2-5; TCRdb proposes TRBD1, but this gene call is untestable without DNA. The CDR3 totals 15 residues. CDR1 is SGHVS and CDR2 is FQNEAQ in the germline V gene.

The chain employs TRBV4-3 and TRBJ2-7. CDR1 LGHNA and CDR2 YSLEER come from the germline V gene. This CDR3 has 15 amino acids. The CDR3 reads CASSQEVAATYEQYF.

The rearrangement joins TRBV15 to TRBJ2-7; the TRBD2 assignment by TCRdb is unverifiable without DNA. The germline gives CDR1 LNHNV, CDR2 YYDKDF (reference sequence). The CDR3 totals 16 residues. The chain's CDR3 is CATSRGTSGTLYEQYF.

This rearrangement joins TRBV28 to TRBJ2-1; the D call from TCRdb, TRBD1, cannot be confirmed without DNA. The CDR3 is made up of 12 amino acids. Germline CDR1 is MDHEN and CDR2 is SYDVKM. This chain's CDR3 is CASSPPLNEQFF.